Many counts were recorded for the clone carrying this T cell receptor beta chain. These data belong to a study of shared clonotypes between healthy human individuals. The table came from immunoSEQ multiplex PCR; TCRdb's copy has only in-frame clones and leaves some out. The sample lists roughly 500,000 clones; 75% to 85% were seen once. CDR1 is SNHLY, CDR2 FYNNEI, per germline. The trim removed 1 base at V and 0 bases at J, leaving 3 bases unmatched. This CDR3 spans 15 amino acids. The rearrangement links TRBV2 to TRBJ2-7; 7 bases fit TRBD1. The specimen sequenced was PBMCs. The sequence derives from a woman between 40 and 55 years old in good health. Some clones in this sample may be carry-over from other donors' samples. This chain's CDR3 is CASSEGGTASYEQYF. The CDR3, as DNA: TGTGCCAGCAGTGAAGGTGGGACAGCCTCCTACGAGCAGTACTTC.